These 3 T cell receptor beta chains came from one sample sequenced in a study of memory CD4+ T cells and cytomegalovirus serostatus. Single viable CD3+CD4+CD8-CD45RO+ cells were sorted as the memory CD4+ T cells. Only in-frame clones appear in the TCRdb table, and some are missing; sequencing was by immunoSEQ multiplex PCR. The data hold over 65,000 clones, with 75% to 85% observed a single time. Sequencing used memory CD4+ T cells from blood. The receptors originated from an adult in good health and CMV-seropositive.

The CDR3 sequence: CASSQAGGMNTGELFF. The DNA for the CDR3 is TGCGCCAGCAGCCAAGCAGGGGGCATGAACACCGGGGAGCTGTTTTTT. The J gene is TRBJ2-2, the V gene TRBV4-3, with 8 bases that match TRBD1. Germline CDR1 reads LGHNA; CDR2 reads YSLEER. V was pared by 1 base and J by 1 base, with 2 bases of the junction left unmatched. CDR3 length equals 16 residues.

This clone was seen only a few times. The rearrangement links TRBV27 to TRBJ1-2, with 9 nucleotides matching TRBD1. This CDR3 comprises 16 residues. Losses at the gene ends were 6 bases for V and 4 bases for J; bases not matched to a gene: 12. Germline V gene data show CDR1 as MNHEY and CDR2 as SMNVEV (reference sequence). The CDR3 loop is CASRSGTGQNVYGYTF. The CDR3 bases are TGTGCCAGCAGGTCTGGGACAGGGCAGAATGTCTATGGCTACACCTTC.

The chain couples TRBV6-5 to TRBJ1-5; 10 nucleotides agree with TRBD1. Germline assignment: CDR1 MNHEY and CDR2 SVGAGI. CDR3 length: 14 residues. V gave up 10 bases and J gave up 7 bases; unmatched junction bases: 10. The CDR3 DNA sequence: TGTGCCACCAAGACAGGGGGCGGAGGGCAGCCCCAGCATTTT. Amino acid sequence: CATKTGGGGQPQHF.